The rows below give T cell receptor beta chains drawn from one sample of a study of cytomegalovirus exposure and HLA in healthy donors. Sequencing used immunoSEQ multiplex PCR; TCRdb keeps in-frame clones, though not all of them. Here the sample spans 200,000 or so clones, over 60% being singletons. Material for sequencing was PBMCs. Source of these receptors: a man younger than 30 in good health and CMV-seronegative. Both conserved end residues are part of each CDR3. D genes are given only for firm matches. Clone size is not always given. Where it is, it says once, few, many or a class for expanded clones.

j_call d_call v_call clone_size cdr3_nt cdr3_aa
TRBJ2-5 TRBD2 TRBV7-2 - TGTGCCAGCAGCTCGGGACTAGCGGGGTGGACCCAGTACTTC CASSSGLAGWTQYF
TRBJ2-1 TRBD1 TRBV5-4 - TGTGCCAGCAGCTCACAGGGGGGATCCTACAATGAGCAGTTCTTC CASSSQGGSYNEQFF
TRBJ1-1 TRBD1 TRBV15 - TGTGCCACCAGCAGAGCGACAGGGGTAGGGGCCACTGAAGCTTTCTTT CATSRATGVGATEAFF
TRBJ1-5 TRBD1 TRBV2 - TGTGCCAGCAGTGAAATAGGAGGGGGCCTTCAGCCCCAGCATTTT CASSEIGGGLQPQHF
TRBJ2-7 - TRBV7-7 - TGTGCTAGCAGCTTAGGCTTTGGCAACGAGCAGTACTTC CASSLGFGNEQYF
TRBJ2-7 TRBD2 TRBV19 - TGTGCCAGTAGCTGGGGAACTAGCGTCTCCTACGAGCAGTACTTC CASSWGTSVSYEQYF
TRBJ2-7 - TRBV9 - TGTGCCAGCAGCGTAGAGCGGCCCAGCGAGCAGTACTTC CASSVERPSEQYF
TRBJ1-5 - TRBV7-8 few TGTGCCAGCAGCTTACGGACGGGGGGTCAGCCCCAGCATTTT CASSLRTGGQPQHF
TRBJ1-1 TRBD1 TRBV6-5 - TGTGCCAGCAGTCGCAACAGGGGGAACACTGAAGCTTTCTTT CASSRNRGNTEAFF
TRBJ2-2 TRBD1 TRBV19 - TGTGCCAGTAGTACTCAGGGGGCACGGACCGGGGAGCTGTTTTTT CASSTQGARTGELFF
TRBJ2-2 - TRBV7-2 few TGTGCCAGCAGCTTAGACCCCCGAAAGTCCTATAACACCGGGGAGCTGTTTTTT CASSLDPRKSYNTGELFF
TRBJ1-2 TRBD1 TRBV5-4 - TGTGCCAGCATCCGAGGACAGGACTATGGCTACACCTTC CASIRGQDYGYTF
TRBJ2-5 TRBD2 TRBV5-1 - TGCGCCAGCAGCTTGGGACTGGGGAGGGTAGGAGAGACCCAGTACTTC CASSLGLGRVGETQYF
TRBJ1-3 - TRBV7-8 - TGTGCCAGCAGCCACGGACTCCGCTCTGGAAACACCATATATTTT CASSHGLRSGNTIYF
TRBJ1-1 - TRBV6-1 - TGTGCCAGCAGTGAAAAGTCCGGTGTCTTTACTGTGGGGGGGTATGCTTTCTTT CASSEKSGVFTVGGYAFF
TRBJ1-2 - TRBV6-1 - TGTGCCAGCAGTATCGGACTTCGCGTCTATGGCTACACCTTC CASSIGLRVYGYTF
TRBJ2-5 TRBD1 TRBV27 - TGTGCCAGCAGGTGGGACAGGGATGTAGAGACCCAGTACTTC CASRWDRDVETQYF
TRBJ2-5 - TRBV9 - TGTGCCAGCAGCGTAACAACAGCCCAAGAGACCCAGTACTTC CASSVTTAQETQYF
TRBJ1-6 - TRBV10-3 - TGTGCCATCCGAGGGGACGCCACAGGGAGTAATTCACCCCTCCACTTT CAIRGDATGSNSPLHF
TRBJ1-4 - TRBV7-2 - TGTGCCAGCAGCGAGGACAGCAACAATGAAAAACTGTTTTTT CASSEDSNNEKLFF
TRBJ2-7 TRBD1 TRBV6-1 - TGTGCCAGCCCGGGTCCAGGGGGCTCCTACGAGCAGTACTTC CASPGPGGSYEQYF
TRBJ1-2 - TRBV5-1 - TGCGCCAGCAGCCTACAGAATTCCTATGGCTACACCTTC CASSLQNSYGYTF
TRBJ1-4 TRBD1 TRBV5-1 - TGCGCCAGCAGCTTGGAGTCAGGGGGCAATGAAAAACTGTTTTTT CASSLESGGNEKLFF
TRBJ2-3 TRBD2 TRBV14 - TGTGCCAGCAGCCAAGATACAACGGGAGGGCTTAGCACAGATACGCAGTATTTT CASSQDTTGGLSTDTQYF
TRBJ2-5 TRBD2 TRBV4-2 few TGTGCCAGCAGCCAAGAAGGGTCTAGCGGGAGGGGGTACCAAGAGACCCAGTACTTC CASSQEGSSGRGYQETQYF
TRBJ1-4 - TRBV5-1 - TGCGCCAGCAGCCAGACACCGGCCGAGGGAAAACTGTTTTTT CASSQTPAEGKLFF
TRBJ1-1 TRBD1 TRBV7-3 - TGTGCCAGCAGCTCCCGGACAGGCTCCAACACTGAAGCTTTCTTT CASSSRTGSNTEAFF
TRBJ2-2 TRBD2 TRBV4-2 - TGTGCCAGCAGCCAGCCCTCACTAGCGGGTAACACCGGGGAGCTGTTTTTT CASSQPSLAGNTGELFF
TRBJ1-6 - TRBV5-1 few TGCGCCAGCAGTGAGAGCTCCTATAATTCACCCCTCCACTTT CASSESSYNSPLHF